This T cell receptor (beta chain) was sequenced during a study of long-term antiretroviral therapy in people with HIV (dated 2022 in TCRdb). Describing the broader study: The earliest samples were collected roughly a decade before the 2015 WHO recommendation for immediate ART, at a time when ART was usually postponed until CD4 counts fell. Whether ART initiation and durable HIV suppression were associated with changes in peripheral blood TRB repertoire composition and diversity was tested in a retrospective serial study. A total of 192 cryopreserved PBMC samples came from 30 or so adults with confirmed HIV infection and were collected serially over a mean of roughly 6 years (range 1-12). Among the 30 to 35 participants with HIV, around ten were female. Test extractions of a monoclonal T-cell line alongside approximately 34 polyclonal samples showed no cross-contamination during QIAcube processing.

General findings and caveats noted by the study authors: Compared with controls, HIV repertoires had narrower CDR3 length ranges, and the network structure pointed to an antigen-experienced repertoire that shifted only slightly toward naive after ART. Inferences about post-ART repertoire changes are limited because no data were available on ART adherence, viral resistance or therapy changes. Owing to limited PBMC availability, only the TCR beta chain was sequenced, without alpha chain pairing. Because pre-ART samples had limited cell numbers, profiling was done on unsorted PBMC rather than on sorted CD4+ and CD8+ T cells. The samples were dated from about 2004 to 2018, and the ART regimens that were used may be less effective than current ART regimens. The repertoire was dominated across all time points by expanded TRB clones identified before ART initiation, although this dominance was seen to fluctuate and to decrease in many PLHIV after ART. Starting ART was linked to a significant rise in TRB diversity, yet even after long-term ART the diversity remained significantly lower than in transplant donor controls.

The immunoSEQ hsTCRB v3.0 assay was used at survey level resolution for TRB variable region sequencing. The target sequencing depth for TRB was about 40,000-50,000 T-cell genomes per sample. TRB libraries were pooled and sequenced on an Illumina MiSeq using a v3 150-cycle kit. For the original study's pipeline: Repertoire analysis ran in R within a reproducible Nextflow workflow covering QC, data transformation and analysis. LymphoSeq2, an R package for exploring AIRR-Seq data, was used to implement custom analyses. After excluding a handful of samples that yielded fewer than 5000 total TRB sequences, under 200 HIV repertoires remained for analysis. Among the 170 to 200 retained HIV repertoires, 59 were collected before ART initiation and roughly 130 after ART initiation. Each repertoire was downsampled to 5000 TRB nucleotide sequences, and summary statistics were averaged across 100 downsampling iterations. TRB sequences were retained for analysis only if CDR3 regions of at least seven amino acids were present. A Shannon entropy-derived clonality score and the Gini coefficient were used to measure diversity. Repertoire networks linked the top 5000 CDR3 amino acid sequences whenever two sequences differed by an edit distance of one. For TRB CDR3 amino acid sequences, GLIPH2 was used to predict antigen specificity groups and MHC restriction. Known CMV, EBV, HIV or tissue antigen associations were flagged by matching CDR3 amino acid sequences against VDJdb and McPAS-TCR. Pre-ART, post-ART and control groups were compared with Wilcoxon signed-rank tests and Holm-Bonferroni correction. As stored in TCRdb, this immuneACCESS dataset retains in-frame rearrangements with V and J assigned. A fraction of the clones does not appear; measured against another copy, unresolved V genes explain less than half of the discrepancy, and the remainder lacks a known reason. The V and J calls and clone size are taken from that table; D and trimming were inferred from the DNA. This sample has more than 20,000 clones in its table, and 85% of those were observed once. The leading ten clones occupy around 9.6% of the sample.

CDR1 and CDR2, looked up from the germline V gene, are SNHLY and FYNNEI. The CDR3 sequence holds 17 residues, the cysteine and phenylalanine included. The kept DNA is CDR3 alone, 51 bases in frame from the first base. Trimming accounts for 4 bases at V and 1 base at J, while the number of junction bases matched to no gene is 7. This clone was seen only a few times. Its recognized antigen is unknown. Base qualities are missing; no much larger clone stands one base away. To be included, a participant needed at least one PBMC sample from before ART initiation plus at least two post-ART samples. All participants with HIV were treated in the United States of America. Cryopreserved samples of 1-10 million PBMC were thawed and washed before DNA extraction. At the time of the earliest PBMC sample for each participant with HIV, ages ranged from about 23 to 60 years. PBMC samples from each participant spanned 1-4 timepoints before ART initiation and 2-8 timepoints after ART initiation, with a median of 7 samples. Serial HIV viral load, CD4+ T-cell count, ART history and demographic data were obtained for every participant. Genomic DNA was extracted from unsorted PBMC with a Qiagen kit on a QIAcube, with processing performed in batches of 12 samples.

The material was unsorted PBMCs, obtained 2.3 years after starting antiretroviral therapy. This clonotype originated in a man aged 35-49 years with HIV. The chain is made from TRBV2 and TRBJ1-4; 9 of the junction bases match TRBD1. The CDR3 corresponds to CASSVLRDRVTNEKLFF. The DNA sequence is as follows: TGTGCCAGCAGTGTGCTCCGGGACAGGGTAACTAATGAAAAACTGTTTTTT.